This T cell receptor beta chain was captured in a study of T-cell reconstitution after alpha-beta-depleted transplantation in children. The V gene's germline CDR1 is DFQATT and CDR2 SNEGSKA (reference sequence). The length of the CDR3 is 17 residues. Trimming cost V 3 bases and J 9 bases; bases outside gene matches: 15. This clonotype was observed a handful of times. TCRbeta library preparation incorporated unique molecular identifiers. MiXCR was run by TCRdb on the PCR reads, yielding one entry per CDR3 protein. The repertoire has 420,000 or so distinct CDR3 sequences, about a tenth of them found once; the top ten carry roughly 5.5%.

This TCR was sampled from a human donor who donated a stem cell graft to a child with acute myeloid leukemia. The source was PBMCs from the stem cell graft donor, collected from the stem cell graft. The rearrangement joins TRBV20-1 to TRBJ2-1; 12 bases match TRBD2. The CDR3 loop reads CSARGLAGGPGDGEQFF. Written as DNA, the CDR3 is TGCAGTGCTAGGGGGCTAGCGGGAGGGCCGGGGGACGGTGAGCAGTTCTTC.